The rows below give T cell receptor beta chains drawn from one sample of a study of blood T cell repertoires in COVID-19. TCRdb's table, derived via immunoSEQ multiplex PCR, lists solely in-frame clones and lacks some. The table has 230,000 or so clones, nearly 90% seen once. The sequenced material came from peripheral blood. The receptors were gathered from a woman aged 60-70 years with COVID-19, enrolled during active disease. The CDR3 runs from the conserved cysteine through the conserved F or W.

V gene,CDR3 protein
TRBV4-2,CASSQDYFSRGMNTEAFF
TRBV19,CASSILGGSGGTGELFF
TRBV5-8,CASSLFPISQGNQPQHF
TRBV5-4,CASSSNPGTGVHGYTF
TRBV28,CASSLGAGGLTDTQYF
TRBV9,CASSPQTGGSAGANVLTF
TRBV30,CAWTPSGRSSGNTIYF
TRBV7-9,CASSGVVNTEAFF
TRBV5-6,CASSFRGDTGELFF
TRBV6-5,CASSQHSFNYGYTF
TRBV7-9,CASSKDRVHPGNTIYF
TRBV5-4,CASTNRAGGTGELFF
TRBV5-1,CASNDREYQETQYF